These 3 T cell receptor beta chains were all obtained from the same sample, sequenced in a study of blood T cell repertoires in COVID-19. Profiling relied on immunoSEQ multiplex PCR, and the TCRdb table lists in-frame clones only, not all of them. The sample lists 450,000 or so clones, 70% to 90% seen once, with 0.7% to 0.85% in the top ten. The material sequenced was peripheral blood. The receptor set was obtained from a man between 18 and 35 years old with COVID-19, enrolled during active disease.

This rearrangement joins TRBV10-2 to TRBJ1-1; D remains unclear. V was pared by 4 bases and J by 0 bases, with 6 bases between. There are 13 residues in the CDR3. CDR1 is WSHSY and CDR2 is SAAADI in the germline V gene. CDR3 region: CASSVTLNTEAFF. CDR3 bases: TGCGCCAGCAGTGTGACACTGAACACTGAAGCTTTCTTT.

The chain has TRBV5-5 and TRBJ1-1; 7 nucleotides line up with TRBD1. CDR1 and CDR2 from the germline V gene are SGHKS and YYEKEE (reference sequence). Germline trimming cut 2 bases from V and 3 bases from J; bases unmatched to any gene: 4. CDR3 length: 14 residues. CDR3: CASSFTGADTEAFF. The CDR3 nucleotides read TGTGCCAGCAGCTTCACAGGGGCGGACACTGAAGCTTTCTTT.

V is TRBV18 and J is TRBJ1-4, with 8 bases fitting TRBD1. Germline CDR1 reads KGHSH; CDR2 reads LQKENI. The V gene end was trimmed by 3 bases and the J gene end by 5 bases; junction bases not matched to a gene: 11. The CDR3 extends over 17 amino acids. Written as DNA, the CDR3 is TGTGCCAGCTCACCGAACAGGGGGACAGATGGGAATGAAAAACTGTTTTTT. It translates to CASSPNRGTDGNEKLFF.